The 8 T cell receptor beta chains in this list originate from one sample, sequenced in a study of CD4 T cells in relation to SARS-CoV-2 and coronaviruses. No antigens are known for them. TCRdb keeps only in-frame clones here, not all; method: immunoSEQ multiplex PCR. The sample consists of approximately 43,000 clones, under 90% of them appearing once. Input material: naive CD4+ T cells from PBMCs, cultured in vitro. The subset is: naive CD4+ T cells isolated by negative enrichment. These TCRs come from an adult with COVID-19.

The rearrangement links TRBV25-1 to TRBJ2-4, with D uncertain. This CDR3 spans 14 amino acids. V dropped 1 base and J dropped 8 bases, with 12 bases sitting between them. Germline CDR1 and CDR2: MGHDK and SYGVNS. The CDR3 reads CASSEFGRADIQYF. CDR3 DNA: TGTGCCAGCAGTGAATTCGGGCGTGCGGACATTCAGTACTTC.

The rearrangement joins TRBV28 to TRBJ2-6, with TRBD2 matching over 10 bases. CDR1 is MDHEN, CDR2 SYDVKM, per germline. The V gene end was trimmed by 4 bases and the J gene end by 0 bases; junction bases not matched to a gene: 18. This CDR3 region has 22 residues. CDR3 nucleotides: TGTGCCAGCAGTTCCCCTCCTGGGGCAGCTAGCGGGGGCCCCTCTGGGGCCAACGTCCTGACTTTC. This sequence encodes CASSSPPGAASGGPSGANVLTF.

The V call is TRBV2, the J call TRBJ2-1; 10 nucleotides match TRBD2. The ends lost 4 bases at V and 2 bases at J; junction bases unmatched: 2. In germline, CDR1 is SNHLY, CDR2 FYNNEI. The CDR3 length is 15 residues. The CDR3 DNA follows: TGTGCCAGCAGTGGGACTAGCGGAGCCTACAATGAGCAGTTCTTC. It translates to CASSGTSGAYNEQFF. Full variable domain (rest looked up from reference TRBV2 and TRBJ2-1): EPEVTQTPSHQVTQMGQEVILRCVPISNHLYFYWYRQILGQKVEFLVSFYNNEISEKSEIFDDQFSVERPDGSNFTLKIRSTKLEDSAMYFCASSGTSGAYNEQFFGPGTRLTVL.

V and J are TRBV6-2 or TRBV6-3 and TRBJ2-5; TRBD1 matches 10 bases. The CDR3 is 17 residues long. After removal of 5 bases from V and 3 bases from J, the junction contained 12 bases not matched to a gene. Looked up from germline, CDR1 is MNHEY and CDR2 is SVGEGT. CDR3 bases: TGTGCCAGCAGTGGGAGCCCAAAGGACAGGGGGAAAGAGACCCAGTACTTC. Its translation is CASSGSPKDRGKETQYF.

This chain connects TRBV11-2 to TRBJ2-5; D not resolved. CDR3 length: 11 amino acids. CDR1 SGHAT and CDR2 FQNNGV come from the germline V gene. Trimming pared 5 bases from V and 3 bases from J, leaving 4 bases between. CDR3 in amino acids: CASSAKETQYF. In DNA, the CDR3 is TGTGCCAGCAGCGCAAAAGAGACCCAGTACTTC.

This chain uses TRBV19 with TRBJ1-5, with D maybe TRBD1 (6 bases). V was cut by 4 bases and J by 3 bases, with 16 bases left in between. The CDR3 spans 16 residues. Germline lookup yields CDR1 LNHDA and CDR2 SQIVND (reference sequence). The CDR3 loop reads CASSSPGGRNNQPQHF. The DNA of the CDR3 is TGTGCCAGTAGTAGTCCCGGGGGGCGGAACAATCAGCCCCAGCATTTT.

CDR3 loop: CASSFIADNEQFF. The CDR3 DNA reads as TGTGCCAGCAGCTTTATAGCGGACAATGAGCAGTTCTTC. This chain joins TRBV7-9 and TRBJ2-1; D is perhaps TRBD2 (6 bases). The CDR3 has 13 amino acids. V lost 3 bases and J 5 bases, leaving 8 bases between the germline ends. Germline V gene lookup returns CDR1 SEHNR and CDR2 FQNEAQ (reference sequence).

The chain carries TRBV27 and TRBJ1-5; TRBD1 is a possible D gene (5 bases). V was shortened by 4 bases and J by 11 bases, with 15 bases between the two germline ends. CDR1 is MNHEY, CDR2 SMNVEV, per germline (reference sequence). The length of the CDR3 is 13 residues. The CDR3 sequence: CASSYNVLGAQHF. CDR3 nucleotides: TGTGCCAGCAGTTACAACGTGCTAGGGGCCCAGCATTTT.